These 21 T cell receptor beta chains share one sample of origin, sequenced in a study of blood T cell repertoires in COVID-19. TCRdb keeps only in-frame clones here, not all; method: immunoSEQ multiplex PCR. The sample includes over 250,000 clones, approximately 83% seen only once; the top ten take roughly 15%. Sequencing was done on a sample of peripheral blood. All receptors come from a human donor in a cohort sampled during active COVID-19.

This sequence joins TRBV28 and TRBJ1-4, with 8 bases lining up with TRBD1. The CDR3 covers 15 residues. Looked up from germline, CDR1 is MDHEN and CDR2 is SYDVKM. The ends lost 7 bases at V and 15 bases at J; junction bases unmatched: 19. The DNA for the CDR3 is TGTGCCAGCACCCGAGCCGGGACAGGACCTTTTTTTTTGTTTTTT. As protein: CASTRAGTGPFFLFF.

As DNA, the CDR3 is TGTGCCACCAGCAGAGATCGGACTAGTAGCGGACATGAGCAGTTCTTC. Translating it yields CATSRDRTSSGHEQFF. V gene TRBV15 combines with J gene TRBJ2-1, with 7 bases lining up with TRBD2. The V gene end was trimmed by 0 bases and the J gene end by 8 bases; junction bases not matched to a gene: 10. The CDR3 is made up of 16 amino acids. Germline V gene data show CDR1 as LNHNV and CDR2 as YYDKDF (reference sequence). The variable domain in full, completed from reference TRBV15 and TRBJ2-1, reads DAMVIQNPRYQVTQFGKPVTLSCSQTLNHNVMYWYQQKSSQAPKLLFHYYDKDFNNEADTPDNFQSRRPNTSFCFLDIRSPGLGDTAMYLCATSRDRTSSGHEQFFGPGTRLTVL.

This clone was detected only once. This chain joins TRBV29-1 and TRBJ2-2, with 7 nucleotides matching TRBD2. The CDR3 loop spans 14 amino acids. Germline V gene data show CDR1 as SQVTM and CDR2 as ANQGSEA. Unmatched junction bases numbered 12, after V lost 8 bases and J lost 6 bases. CDR3 DNA sequence: TGCAGCTATAGCGCGGGGGTCCCGGCCGGGGAGCTGTTTTTT. It codes for CSYSAGVPAGELFF.

This chain uses TRBV9 with TRBJ1-1; D remains ambiguous. Trimming removed 0 bases from V and 6 bases from J, with 6 bases in between. Germline CDR1 is SGDLS and CDR2 is YYNGEE. The CDR3 has 12 residues. The CDR3 DNA is TGTGCCAGCAGCGTAGACAGCTCTGAAGCTTTCTTT. It translates to CASSVDSSEAFF.

The chain links TRBV27 to TRBJ1-1; D not certain. Trimming took 5 bases from V and 4 from J, leaving 11 bases between them. The CDR3 totals 13 residues. CDR1 and CDR2 (germline): MNHEY, SMNVEV (reference sequence). CDR3 nucleotides: TGTGCCAGCAGTGTCCTAGAGAGCACTGAAGCTTTCTTT. Protein product: CASSVLESTEAFF.

CDR3: CASSQLGTLQPQHF. The CDR3 DNA is TGTGCCAGCAGCCAACTGGGGACACTTCAGCCCCAGCATTTT. The chain links TRBV6-2 or TRBV6-3 to TRBJ1-5, with D possibly being TRBD1 (6 bases). Germline lookup yields CDR1 MNHEY and CDR2 SVGEGT. The V and J ends lost 6 bases and 6 bases respectively, with 15 bases between them. The CDR3 spans 14 residues.

The chain combines TRBV15 with TRBJ2-1, with D hard to call. The CDR3 has 12 residues. V was trimmed by 1 base and J by 6 bases, leaving 4 bases between them. Germline loops: CDR1 LNHNV, CDR2 YYDKDF (reference sequence). The CDR3 protein is CATSRVVNEQFF. In DNA, the CDR3 is TGTGCCACCAGCAGAGTAGTCAATGAGCAGTTCTTC.

The rearrangement links TRBV6-2 or TRBV6-3 to TRBJ2-7; 7 bases are a match to TRBD2. CDR3 length: 17 residues. Germline V gene lookup returns CDR1 MNHEY and CDR2 SVGEGT. J lost 6 bases, V lost 0 bases, and 14 bases had no gene match. The CDR3 DNA sequence: TGTGCCAGCAGTTACTCACCCTCGGCGGGAGACAAAGTCGAGCAGTACTTC. This gives the protein CASSYSPSAGDKVEQYF.

The genes are TRBV6-5 and TRBJ2-4; 7 bases are shared with TRBD1. Trimming cost V 2 bases and J 6 bases; bases outside gene matches: 7. The CDR3 length is 15 residues. CDR1 and CDR2 (germline): MNHEY, SVGAGI. The CDR3 nucleotides read TGTGCCAGCAGTTACGGGCGACAGGGCGGAAACATTCAGTACTTC. Translating gives CASSYGRQGGNIQYF.

The chain carries TRBV2 and TRBJ1-1, with D possibly TRBD1 on 5 matching bases. Germline CDR1 and CDR2: SNHLY and FYNNEI. Trimming shortened V by 3 bases and J by 2 bases, and 10 bases separated the two germline ends. There are 14 residues in the CDR3. The CDR3 nucleotides read TGTGCCAGCAGTGAGGGGGGACCCAACACTGAAGCTTTCTTT. Its translation is CASSEGGPNTEAFF.

This clone was detected only a few times. V and J are TRBV5-5 and TRBJ1-3; D not resolved. In germline, CDR1 is SGHKS, CDR2 YYEKEE (reference sequence). This CDR3 has 13 amino acids. V lost 4 bases, J lost 3 bases, and 8 bases lay in between. Here the CDR3 reads CASSPLSGNTIYF. In DNA form, the CDR3 reads TGTGCCAGCAGCCCACTTAGTGGAAACACCATATATTTT.

The J gene is TRBJ2-7, the V gene TRBV7-3; 9 nucleotides match TRBD1. CDR1 and CDR2 from the germline V gene are SGHTA and FQGTGA. V lost 1 base to trimming and J lost 2 bases; unmatched junction nucleotides: 3. This CDR3 comprises 15 residues. This chain's CDR3 is CASSLMGQGPYEQYF. The CDR3, as DNA: TGTGCCAGCAGCTTAATGGGACAGGGCCCCTACGAGCAGTACTTC.

The rearrangement links TRBV19 to TRBJ1-1; D perhaps matches TRBD1 (6 bases). Germline V lookup: CDR1 LNHDA, CDR2 SQIVND (reference sequence). The CDR3 runs to 15 residues. V was clipped by 8 bases and J by 1 base, with 17 bases between them. CDR3 residues: CASGAQGHRNTEAFF. CDR3 bases: TGTGCCAGTGGAGCCCAGGGGCACAGGAACACTGAAGCTTTCTTT.

This sequence joins TRBV19 and TRBJ2-1, with TRBD2 identical over 9 bases. The germline gives CDR1 LNHDA, CDR2 SQIVND (reference sequence). J gave up 5 bases and V 4 bases, and 6 bases lay outside the gene matches. There are 15 residues in the CDR3. CDR3 nucleotide sequence: TGTGCCAGTAGTAACGGACTAGCGCGAAACAATGAGCAGTTCTTC. Translated: CASSNGLARNNEQFF. The full variable domain, its missing parts supplied by reference TRBV19 and TRBJ2-1, is DGGITQSPKYLFRKEGQNVTLSCEQNLNHDAMYWYRQDPGQGLRLIYYSQIVNDFQKGDIAEGYSVSREKKESFPLTVTSAQKNPTAFYLCASSNGLARNNEQFFGPGTRLTVL.

V gene TRBV9 combines with J gene TRBJ1-6; TRBD1 might be the D (5 bases). Germline-derived CDR1 and CDR2 are SGDLS and YYNGEE. Trimming left V 4 bases short and J 10 bases short, with 21 bases between. The CDR3 loop spans 16 amino acids. CDR3 DNA: TGTGCCAGCAGCCCCACCCCAGACAGCTCACGCTCACCCCTCCACTTT. This gives the protein CASSPTPDSSRSPLHF.

Of note for this clone: This CDR3 is also generated by other DNA sequences in the sample. V usage is TRBV18 and J usage is TRBJ1-1; D call uncertain. The V and J ends lost 2 bases and 2 bases respectively, with 6 bases between them. The CDR3 contains 13 residues. Per germline, CDR1 KGHSH and CDR2 LQKENI. CDR3 bases: TGTGCCAGCTCACCAGGCCTCAACACTGAAGCTTTCTTT. Amino acid sequence: CASSPGLNTEAFF.

The chain links TRBV27 to TRBJ1-3, with no clear D. The germline V and J ends were trimmed by 7 bases and 2 bases, with 12 bases remaining between them. The CDR3 has 14 amino acids. The germline CDR1 and CDR2 sequences are MNHEY and SMNVEV (reference sequence). CDR3 in amino acids: CASKTGATGNTIYF. The CDR3 nucleotides are TGTGCCAGCAAGACGGGAGCGACTGGAAACACCATATATTTT.

The V call is TRBV4-1, the J call TRBJ1-2, with 8 nucleotides matching TRBD1. The CDR3 covers 16 residues. Per the germline V gene, CDR1 is MGHRA and CDR2 is YSYEKL. Trimming cost V 2 bases and J 1 base; bases outside gene matches: 6. Here the CDR3 DNA reads TGCGCCAGCAGCCAACGAGACAGGGGCGATAACTATGGCTACACCTTC. It codes for CASSQRDRGDNYGYTF.

This clone has just a few counts. The chain is built from TRBV18 and TRBJ1-1; no firm D call. The CDR3 length is 13 residues. Germline CDR1 and CDR2: KGHSH and LQKENI. The V gene lost 3 bases and the J gene lost 0 bases, with 5 bases spanning the gap. CDR3 residues: CASSPAVNTEAFF. The DNA of the CDR3 is TGTGCCAGCTCACCCGCAGTGAACACTGAAGCTTTCTTT.

The chain recombines TRBV5-1 with TRBJ2-3; 8 bases fit TRBD1. The V gene's germline CDR1 is SGHRS and CDR2 YFSETQ. The CDR3 length is 15 residues. J was trimmed by 2 bases and V by 2 bases; bases with no gene match: 4. This CDR3 is CASSFGTGNTDTQYF. The DNA for the CDR3 is TGCGCCAGCAGCTTCGGGACAGGCAACACAGATACGCAGTATTTT.

This sequence joins TRBV24-1 and TRBJ2-3; 15 bases align to TRBD2. The CDR3 is 17 amino acids. Germline V gene sequence: CDR1 KGHDR, CDR2 SFDVKD. Germline trimming cut 4 bases from V and 6 bases from J; bases unmatched to any gene: 7. The CDR3 sequence: CATSEDGTSGRSDTQYF. CDR3 coding DNA: TGTGCCACCAGTGAGGACGGGACTAGCGGGAGGTCCGATACGCAGTATTTT.